These 18 T cell receptor beta chains were sequenced from one sample in a study of spatial heterogeneity in lung cancer. TCRdb ran MiXCR on the 5' RACE reads and lists one entry per CDR3 protein. In the table there are around 63,000 distinct CDR3 sequences, less than 10% of which are singletons. Noted time point: sample taken at primary tumor resection. Unsorted whole RNA of tumor, nontumor lung or frozen PBMC was sequenced. The sample was PBMCs, taken at surgery. These receptor sequences come from a female donor with early-stage non-small cell lung cancer.

This clonotype was detected many times. The J gene is TRBJ2-3, the V gene TRBV12-3 or TRBV12-4; D unresolved. V was cut by 3 bases and J by 9 bases, with 13 bases left in between. This CDR3 region has 13 residues. The CDR3: CASSFDGIATQYF. DNA of the CDR3: TGTGCCAGCAGTTTTGACGGAATCGCCACGCAGTATTTT.

This clonotype was seen many times. The chain combines TRBV5-1 with TRBJ2-3; 10 bases fit TRBD1. CDR3 length: 14 amino acids. Trimming removed 4 bases from V and 5 bases from J; junction bases left unmatched: 4. Germline loops: CDR1 SGHRS, CDR2 YFSETQ. CDR3 bases: TGCGCCAGCAGCAGCCGGACAGGGGGAGATACGCAGTATTTT. Protein product: CASSSRTGGDTQYF. Looking up the rest from reference TRBV5-1 and TRBJ2-3 gives the full variable domain: KAGVTQTPRYLIKTRGQQVTLSCSPISGHRSVSWYQQTPGQGLQFLFEYFSETQRNKGNFPGRFSGRQFSNSRSEMNVSTLELGDSALYLCASSSRTGGDTQYFGPGTRLTVL.

V usage is TRBV6-6 and J usage is TRBJ2-2, with 9 bases identical to TRBD2. Unmatched junction bases numbered 7, after V lost 6 bases and J lost 8 bases. The germline V gene has CDR1 MNHNY and CDR2 SVGAGI (reference sequence). The CDR3 spans 14 residues. For the CDR3, the DNA is TGTGCCAGCAGGCGGGGGGGTGATGGTGGGGAGCTGTTTTTT. Translated: CASRRGGDGGELFF.

This clonotype was counted a few times. The chain is built from TRBV27 and TRBJ1-2; 7 bases match TRBD1. Unmatched junction bases numbered 5, after V lost 0 bases and J lost 4 bases. The CDR3 has 15 residues. The germline CDR1 and CDR2 sequences are MNHEY and SMNVEV (reference sequence). The CDR3 spells CASSLSGGALYGYTF. The CDR3 DNA sequence: TGTGCCAGCAGTTTATCAGGGGGCGCGCTCTATGGCTACACCTTC.

This clonotype occurred many times. This chain joins TRBV27 and TRBJ2-7; D remains unclear. Germline CDR1 MNHEY, CDR2 SMNVEV (reference sequence). CDR3 length: 15 residues. The ends were cut back, 4 bases at V and 0 bases at J, with 13 bases in the middle. The CDR3 nucleotides read TGTGCCAGCAGTTACCGACGGTCCCGCTCCTACGAGCAGTACTTC. Protein sequence: CASSYRRSRSYEQYF.

The chain has TRBV18 and TRBJ2-7; D call uncertain. This CDR3 is 15 amino acids long. Trimming took off 0 bases at V and 0 bases at J, with 9 bases between the two ends. The germline gives CDR1 KGHSH, CDR2 LQKENI. This CDR3 is CASSPPGQDSYEQYF. In DNA, the CDR3 is TGTGCCAGCTCACCACCTGGGCAGGACTCCTACGAGCAGTACTTC.

In the case of this clonotype: With a much larger clone just one base away, this may be a read error. The rearrangement uses TRBV20-1 and TRBJ2-3; perhaps D is TRBD1 or TRBD2 (5 bases each). This CDR3 is built from 12 residues. Germline CDR1 and CDR2: DFQATT and SNEGSKA (reference sequence). CDR3 nucleotide sequence: TGCAGTGCTGAGGGACGTACAGATACGCAGAATTTT. Translated: CSAEGRTDTQNF.

The sample holds a few counts of this clonotype. This chain joins TRBV7-9 and TRBJ2-1; no reliable D call. Germline CDR1 and CDR2: SEHNR and FQNEAQ (reference sequence). V dropped 11 bases and J dropped 0 bases, with 11 bases sitting between them. There are 13 residues in the CDR3. The CDR3 DNA sequence: TGTGCCCACGACCCATACTCCTACAATGAGCAGTTCTTC. Its translation is CAHDPYSYNEQFF.

Ten or more counts support this clonotype. This chain uses TRBV21-1 with TRBJ2-2; the table assigns TRBD1, which was not confirmed against the DNA. TRBV21-1 is shown as a pseudogene. The CDR3 loop spans 15 amino acids. CDR3 amino acids: CASSPDSANTGELFF. CDR3 in DNA: TGTGCCAGCAGCCCCGACAGCGCGAACACCGGGGAGCTGTTTTTT.

The V call is TRBV6-6, the J call TRBJ1-4, with 7 bases identical to TRBD1. The CDR3 is made up of 14 amino acids. V gave up 6 bases and J gave up 7 bases; unmatched junction bases: 8. Germline V lookup: CDR1 MNHNY, CDR2 SVGAGI (reference sequence). In DNA form, the CDR3 reads TGTGCCAGCAGATCCGACAGGGACGGTGAAAAACTGTTTTTT. Residues: CASRSDRDGEKLFF.

By its share, this clonotype is medium-sized. V gene TRBV28 combines with J gene TRBJ2-2, with 7 nucleotides matching TRBD1. Trimming removed 2 bases from V and 1 base from J; junction bases left unmatched: 4. The CDR3 is made up of 16 amino acids. Germline CDR1 is MDHEN and CDR2 is SYDVKM. The CDR3 reads CASSLVQGENTGELFF. CDR3 DNA: TGTGCCAGCAGTTTAGTGCAGGGGGAGAACACCGGGGAGCTGTTTTTT.

This clonotype appeared many times. The chain employs TRBV3-1 and TRBJ2-5; 7 bases agree with TRBD1. CDR3 size: 16 residues. CDR1 and CDR2 (germline): LGHDT, YNNKEL (reference sequence). With V trimmed by 5 bases and J by 2 bases, 11 bases remained unmatched. CDR3 bases: TGTGCCAGCAGCTGGACAGGTATCGGAATACAAGAGACCCAGTACTTC. It encodes CASSWTGIGIQETQYF.

This rearrangement joins TRBV11-2 to TRBJ2-7; 10 bases fit TRBD1. The germline V gene has CDR1 SGHAT and CDR2 FQNNGV. The CDR3 has 15 amino acids. The ends lost 6 bases at V and 0 bases at J; junction bases unmatched: 5. The CDR3 DNA is TGTGCCAGCAGTACCGGGACAGGGGCCTCCTACGAGCAGTACTTC. Its protein is CASSTGTGASYEQYF. The full variable domain, its missing parts supplied by reference TRBV11-2 and TRBJ2-7, is EAGVAQSPRYKIIEKRQSVAFWCNPISGHATLYWYQQILGQGPKLLIQFQNNGVVDDSQLPKDRFSAERLKGVDSTLKIQPAKLEDSAVYLCASSTGTGASYEQYFGPGTRLTVT.

The J gene is TRBJ1-5, the V gene TRBV19; TRBD1 is a possible D gene (5 bases). V lost 2 bases and J lost 6, with 8 bases in between. The CDR3 runs 13 residues. Germline loops: CDR1 LNHDA, CDR2 SQIVND (reference sequence). This CDR3 is CASSIRGFQPQHF. DNA of the CDR3: TGTGCCAGTAGTATACGGGGGTTTCAGCCCCAGCATTTT. The entire variable domain, with the rest obtained from reference TRBV19 and TRBJ1-5, is as follows: DGGITQSPKYLFRKEGQNVTLSCEQNLNHDAMYWYRQDPGQGLRLIYYSQIVNDFQKGDIAEGYSVSREKKESFPLTVTSAQKNPTAFYLCASSIRGFQPQHFGDGTRLSIL.

This clonotype occurred many times. The chain has TRBV10-3 and TRBJ1-1; 8 bases are shared with TRBD1. J gave up 3 bases and V 2 bases, and 2 bases lay outside the gene matches. Germline loops: CDR1 ENHRY, CDR2 SYGVKD. This CDR3 region has 14 residues. Here the CDR3 reads CAISEQGADTEAFF. The CDR3 DNA reads as TGTGCCATCAGTGAGCAGGGGGCTGACACTGAAGCTTTCTTT.

V usage is TRBV7-2 and J usage is TRBJ2-1, with 10 bases identical to TRBD2. V shed 2 bases and J 7 bases; nucleotides not matched to a gene: 2. CDR1 is SGHTA and CDR2 is FQGNSA in the germline V gene. There are 14 residues in the CDR3. The CDR3 DNA reads TGTGCCAGCAGCTTACGGACTAGCGGTAATGAGCAGTTCTTC. This gives the protein CASSLRTSGNEQFF.

This rearrangement joins TRBV15 to TRBJ2-1, with a possible D match to TRBD1 (6 bases). Germline V gives CDR1 LNHNV, CDR2 YYDKDF (reference sequence). The V gene lost 2 bases and the J gene lost 8 bases, with 13 bases spanning the gap. The CDR3 is made up of 14 amino acids. CDR3 amino acids: CATSRQGMVYEQFF. The DNA for the CDR3 is TGTGCCACCAGCAGACAGGGGATGGTTTATGAGCAGTTCTTC.

This clonotype was observed at least ten times. The chain couples TRBV12-3 or TRBV12-4 to TRBJ2-5; 10 bases match TRBD2. CDR3 size: 13 residues. The ends lost 4 bases at V and 5 bases at J; junction bases unmatched: 1. The CDR3 sequence is CASSWTSGETQYF. Written as DNA, the CDR3 is TGTGCCAGCAGTTGGACTAGCGGTGAGACCCAGTACTTC.